A single sample gave rise to the 6 T cell receptor beta chains below, sequenced in a study of blood T cell repertoires in COVID-19. The data were produced by immunoSEQ multiplex PCR, yet TCRdb's version contains in-frame clones alone and is incomplete. The sample contains a few hundred thousand clones, roughly 84% of which appear only once. Material: peripheral blood. Source of these receptors: a woman aged 40 to 50 who had recovered from COVID-19.

The chain links TRBV29-1 to TRBJ2-3; 8 nucleotides line up with TRBD2. Looked up from germline, CDR1 is SQVTM and CDR2 is ANQGSEA. This CDR3 spans 13 amino acids. V shed 8 bases and J 5 bases; nucleotides not matched to a gene: 9. The CDR3 sequence is CSYRLAPLDTQYF. CDR3 DNA: TGCAGCTATAGACTAGCGCCTCTAGATACGCAGTATTTT.

The rearrangement joins TRBV27 to TRBJ2-1; no reliable D call. The germline gives CDR1 MNHEY, CDR2 SMNVEV (reference sequence). Trimming stripped 4 bases from V and 1 base from J, with 8 bases between. The CDR3 contains 14 residues. This CDR3 reads CASSSPPSYNEQFF. DNA for the CDR3: TGTGCCAGCAGTTCCCCCCCTTCCTACAATGAGCAGTTCTTC.

This chain connects TRBV9 to TRBJ1-6; no reliable D call. CDR1 and CDR2 from the germline V gene are SGDLS and YYNGEE. Trimming cost V 0 bases and J 9 bases, with 4 bases left between them. The CDR3 runs to 12 residues. The CDR3 DNA reads TGTGCCAGCAGCGTAGACACTTCACCCCTCCACTTT. Amino acids: CASSVDTSPLHF. Full variable domain (missing parts from reference TRBV9 and TRBJ1-6): DSGVTQTPKHLITATGQRVTLRCSPRSGDLSVYWYQQSLDQGLQFLIQYYNGEERAKGNILERFSAQQFPDLHSELNLSSLELGDSALYFCASSVDTSPLHFGNGTRLTVT.

J is TRBJ1-3 and V is TRBV5-1; 7 bases map to TRBD1. J was trimmed by 0 bases and V by 0 bases; bases with no gene match: 6. Germline V gives CDR1 SGHRS, CDR2 YFSETQ. The CDR3 length is 17 residues. The CDR3 DNA is TGCGCCAGCAGCTTGGCAGGACAGGCTCGCTCTGGAAACACCATATATTTT. Residues: CASSLAGQARSGNTIYF. The full variable domain, rest sourced from reference TRBV5-1 and TRBJ1-3, is KAGVTQTPRYLIKTRGQQVTLSCSPISGHRSVSWYQQTPGQGLQFLFEYFSETQRNKGNFPGRFSGRQFSNSRSEMNVSTLELGDSALYLCASSLAGQARSGNTIYFGEGSWLTVV.

This clone was found a few times. V and J are TRBV7-9 and TRBJ1-6; D perhaps matches TRBD1 (5 bases). V lost 1 base to trimming and J lost 7 bases, with 11 bases between them. Germline V lookup: CDR1 SEHNR, CDR2 FQNEAQ (reference sequence). The CDR3 covers 15 residues. The CDR3 coding sequence is TGTGCCAGCAGCTTAGATGGACACGGGAATTCACCCCTCCACTTT. This sequence encodes CASSLDGHGNSPLHF.

This chain uses TRBV5-1 with TRBJ1-2; D not resolved. V was clipped by 2 bases and J by 8 bases, with 10 bases between them. The germline CDR1 and CDR2 sequences are SGHRS and YFSETQ. The CDR3 extends over 12 amino acids. CDR3 sequence: CASSLGLGGYTF. The DNA for the CDR3 is TGCGCCAGCAGCTTAGGACTCGGGGGCTACACCTTC.